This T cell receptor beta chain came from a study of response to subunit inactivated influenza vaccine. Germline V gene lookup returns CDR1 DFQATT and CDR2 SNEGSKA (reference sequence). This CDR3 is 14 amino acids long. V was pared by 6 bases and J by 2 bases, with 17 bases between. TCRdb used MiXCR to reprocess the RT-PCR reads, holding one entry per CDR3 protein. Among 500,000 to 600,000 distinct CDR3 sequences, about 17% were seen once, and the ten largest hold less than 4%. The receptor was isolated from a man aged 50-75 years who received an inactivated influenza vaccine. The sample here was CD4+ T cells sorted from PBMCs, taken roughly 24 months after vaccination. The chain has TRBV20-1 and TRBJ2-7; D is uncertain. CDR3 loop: CSASWGSRTYEQYF. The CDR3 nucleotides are TGCAGTGCCTCTTGGGGTTCTAGGACCTACGAGCAGTACTTC.